Below, 27 T cell receptor beta chains from the same sample are listed, as sequenced in a study of T cell responses to AZD1222 COVID-19 vaccine. Assay: immunoSEQ multiplex PCR; the TCRdb copy retains only in-frame clones and omits some. The sample consists of approximately 150,000 clones, about nine tenths of them appearing once. Source: peripheral blood, taken on day 0 of AZD1222 vaccination. These TCRs come from an adult in good health.

The rearrangement uses TRBV6-6 and TRBJ1-2; a possible D gene is TRBD1 (6 bases). With 8 bases removed from V and 2 bases from J, the gap between germline ends came to 12 bases. The CDR3 has 13 residues. CDR1 MNHNY and CDR2 SVGAGI come from the germline V gene (reference sequence). For the CDR3, the DNA is TGTGCCAGCCGAGGACAGACCAACTATGGCTACACCTTC. This sequence encodes CASRGQTNYGYTF.

As DNA, the CDR3 is TGTGCCAGCAGCTTGGGGTGGGGAGGGGGCGAAACTGAAGCTTTCTTT. Protein: CASSLGWGGGETEAFF. This rearrangement joins TRBV11-2 to TRBJ1-1; 7 positions agree with TRBD1. Trimming cost V 3 bases and J 5 bases; bases outside gene matches: 12. Germline V gene lookup returns CDR1 SGHAT and CDR2 FQNNGV. The CDR3 contains 16 residues.

The chain links TRBV30 to TRBJ2-1; D is ambiguous. The CDR3 has 14 residues. Germline V gene sequence: CDR1 GTSNPN, CDR2 SVGIG (reference sequence). Trimming cost V 2 bases and J 6 bases, with 14 bases left between them. The DNA for the CDR3 is TGTGCCTGGAGTAGGGCCCCCATCCTCAATGAGCAGTTCTTC. This gives the protein CAWSRAPILNEQFF.

V is TRBV6-5 and J is TRBJ1-2; 7 bases map to TRBD1. The length of the CDR3 is 15 residues. V lost 5 bases, J lost 4 bases, and 10 bases stayed unmatched. The germline V gene encodes CDR1 MNHEY and CDR2 SVGAGI. CDR3 residues: CASSPFQGEGYGYTF. The DNA for the CDR3 is TGTGCCAGCAGTCCATTCCAGGGGGAAGGCTATGGCTACACCTTC.

The rearrangement joins TRBV5-1 to TRBJ2-5; D remains unclear. This CDR3 comprises 12 residues. The germline gives CDR1 SGHRS, CDR2 YFSETQ. Trimming pared 4 bases from V and 6 bases from J, leaving 10 bases between. CDR3 sequence: CASSPTSQTQYF. In nucleotides, the CDR3 is TGCGCCAGCAGCCCTACGAGTCAGACCCAGTACTTC.

The V and J genes are TRBV10-3 and TRBJ2-7; TRBD2 matches at 14 bases. CDR3 length equals 16 residues. Trimming at V came to 0 bases and at J to 2 bases, leaving 0 bases not matched to a gene. Germline assignment: CDR1 ENHRY and CDR2 SYGVKD. The DNA of the CDR3 is TGTGCCATCAGTGAGTCGGGACTAGCGGGAGCCTACGAGCAGTACTTC. Protein sequence: CAISESGLAGAYEQYF.

On this clone: This sample includes further DNA sequences coding for the same CDR3. The CDR3 here is CASSQGENYGYTF. The CDR3 nucleotides read TGTGCCAGCAGCCAGGGGGAGAACTATGGCTACACCTTC. The V gene is TRBV4-2, the J gene TRBJ1-2, with a possible D match to TRBD1 (5 bases). Germline lookup yields CDR1 LGHNA and CDR2 YNFKEQ. The V and J ends lost 3 bases and 2 bases respectively, with 7 bases between them. This CDR3 contains 13 residues.

This chain connects TRBV2 to TRBJ2-3; tentatively, D is TRBD2 (7 bases). Per the germline V gene, CDR1 is SNHLY and CDR2 is FYNNEI. V lost 1 base and J 3 bases, leaving 17 bases between the germline ends. The CDR3 extends over 17 amino acids. This CDR3 is CASSEETGGPPTDTQYF. Written as DNA, the CDR3 is TGTGCCAGCAGTGAAGAAACCGGGGGGCCCCCGACAGATACGCAGTATTTT. Full variable domain (outside the CDR3, taken from reference TRBV2 and TRBJ2-3): EPEVTQTPSHQVTQMGQEVILRCVPISNHLYFYWYRQILGQKVEFLVSFYNNEISEKSEIFDDQFSVERPDGSNFTLKIRSTKLEDSAMYFCASSEETGGPPTDTQYFGPGTRLTVL.

The chain employs TRBV19 and TRBJ2-7, with D perhaps being TRBD1 or TRBD2 (5 bases each). CDR1 LNHDA and CDR2 SQIVND come from the germline V gene (reference sequence). The CDR3 totals 12 residues. V lost 3 bases, J lost 3 bases, and 6 bases lay in between. Here the CDR3 DNA reads TGTGCCAGTAGTATGGGGGACTACGAGCAGTACTTC. Its translation is CASSMGDYEQYF. Full variable domain (missing parts from reference TRBV19 and TRBJ2-7): DGGITQSPKYLFRKEGQNVTLSCEQNLNHDAMYWYRQDPGQGLRLIYYSQIVNDFQKGDIAEGYSVSREKKESFPLTVTSAQKNPTAFYLCASSMGDYEQYFGPGTRLTVT.

V gene TRBV7-2 combines with J gene TRBJ1-1; D unresolved. The V and J ends lost 4 bases and 1 base respectively, with 10 bases between them. Looked up from germline, CDR1 is SGHTA and CDR2 is FQGNSA. The CDR3 is made up of 14 amino acids. The CDR3 reads CASSSGRKNTEAFF. CDR3 bases: TGTGCCAGCAGCTCCGGACGCAAGAACACTGAAGCTTTCTTT.

The CDR3 protein is CASSLMSGNQPQHF. Written as DNA, the CDR3 is TGTGCCAGCAGCTTGATGTCAGGTAATCAGCCCCAGCATTTT. The genes are TRBV5-6 and TRBJ1-5; D unclear. In germline, CDR1 is SGHDT, CDR2 YYEEEE. This CDR3 is built from 14 residues. Trimming pared 1 base from V and 4 bases from J, leaving 9 bases between.

This clone was seen only once. The chain combines TRBV28 with TRBJ2-2; 7 bases are shared with TRBD2. The V and J ends lost 6 bases and 6 bases, in that order; junction bases with no gene match: 4. The CDR3 has 13 residues. Germline CDR1 is MDHEN and CDR2 is SYDVKM. CDR3 region: CASRDAGAGELFF. The CDR3 bases are TGTGCCAGCAGGGACGCGGGAGCCGGGGAGCTGTTTTTT.

This clone was picked up a small number of times. This chain connects TRBV24-1 to TRBJ1-5, with a weak D call TRBD1 (6 bases). Germline V lookup: CDR1 KGHDR, CDR2 SFDVKD. Trimming removed 5 bases from V and 8 bases from J, with 24 bases in between. This CDR3 is 17 amino acids long. The CDR3 is CATSASRGQGNRKPQHF. CDR3 nucleotide sequence: TGTGCCACCAGTGCCAGCCGGGGGCAGGGAAATAGAAAGCCCCAGCATTTT.

This chain connects TRBV28 to TRBJ1-2, with 8 nucleotides matching TRBD1. The CDR3 contains 15 residues. Germline trimming cut 4 bases from V and 6 bases from J; bases unmatched to any gene: 10. Germline V gene lookup returns CDR1 MDHEN and CDR2 SYDVKM. CDR3 sequence (DNA): TGTGCCAGCAGTTCTGGGCAGGGGGCAGCTCATGGCTACACCTTC. Residues: CASSSGQGAAHGYTF.

This chain joins TRBV6-5 and TRBJ1-4, with a tentative D call TRBD1 (6 bases). The germline V and J ends were trimmed by 7 bases and 2 bases, with 11 bases remaining between them. This CDR3 comprises 14 residues. CDR1 MNHEY and CDR2 SVGAGI come from the germline V gene. In DNA form, the CDR3 reads TGTGCCAGCATGGGGGCAACTACTAATGAAAAACTGTTTTTT. Protein: CASMGATTNEKLFF.

V gene TRBV27 combines with J gene TRBJ2-3; a weak D match, TRBD2 (5 bases). The CDR3 runs 13 residues. The V end was cut by 3 bases, the J end by 6 bases, with 10 bases between. CDR1 and CDR2 from the germline V gene are MNHEY and SMNVEV (reference sequence). The CDR3 spells CASSLLAKDTQYF. CDR3 sequence (DNA): TGTGCCAGCAGTTTGCTAGCTAAGGATACGCAGTATTTT.

The chain recombines TRBV18 with TRBJ1-1; D not resolved. Germline CDR1 is KGHSH and CDR2 is LQKENI. The CDR3 is made up of 12 amino acids. Trimming removed 2 bases from V and 3 bases from J, with 4 bases in between. The DNA for the CDR3 is TGTGCCAGCTCACCAGTAGACACTGAAGCTTTCTTT. It specifies CASSPVDTEAFF.

The V and J genes are TRBV13 and TRBJ2-7; 8 bases agree with TRBD1. The V and J ends lost 5 bases and 1 base, in that order; junction bases with no gene match: 4. The germline V gene encodes CDR1 PRHDT and CDR2 FYEKMQ (reference sequence). The CDR3 spans 14 residues. The CDR3 reads CASSARDRSYEQYF. The DNA for the CDR3 is TGTGCCAGCAGCGCTCGGGACAGGTCCTACGAGCAGTACTTC.

The rearrangement links TRBV28 to TRBJ2-1; TRBD2 agrees at 8 bases. The V and J ends lost 2 bases and 8 bases, in that order; junction bases with no gene match: 8. This CDR3 is 15 amino acids long. Germline V gene sequence: CDR1 MDHEN, CDR2 SYDVKM. CDR3 nucleotides: TGTGCCAGCAGTTTACCAGCGGGAGAATTAGATGAGCAGTTCTTC. As protein: CASSLPAGELDEQFF.

V is TRBV7-2 and J is TRBJ2-7, with TRBD2 as a possible D gene (5 bases). This CDR3 region has 15 residues. Germline V CDR1 and CDR2: SGHTA, FQGNSA. V was clipped by 1 base and J by 3 bases, with 13 bases between them. This CDR3 is CASSLDGRGSYEQYF. CDR3 sequence (DNA): TGTGCCAGCAGCTTAGATGGGAGAGGGAGCTACGAGCAGTACTTC.

This chain links TRBV24-1 with TRBJ2-1; possible D gene TRBD1, 6 bases. This CDR3 has 15 residues. CDR1 KGHDR and CDR2 SFDVKD come from the germline V gene. Trimming shortened V by 5 bases and J by 0 bases, and 10 bases separated the two germline ends. CDR3 DNA: TGTGCCACCAGTGCCGGACAGAGCTCCTACAATGAGCAGTTCTTC. It yields the protein CATSAGQSSYNEQFF.

The chain employs TRBV5-5 and TRBJ1-2; D is unclear. This CDR3 is built from 15 residues. V lost 3 bases and J 0 bases, leaving 12 bases between the germline ends. CDR1 SGHKS and CDR2 YYEKEE come from the germline V gene (reference sequence). The CDR3 DNA sequence: TGTGCCAGCAGCTCCCTAAGATCCGCTAACTATGGCTACACCTTC. Amino acid sequence: CASSSLRSANYGYTF.

This clone was seen ten or more times. The chain combines TRBV30 with TRBJ2-7; D not certain. CDR1 is GTSNPN and CDR2 is SVGIG in the germline V gene (reference sequence). V was clipped by 1 base and J by 6 bases, with 13 bases between them. The CDR3 runs to 13 residues. CDR3 sequence (DNA): TGTGCCTGGAGTGCCCATGAAAGTCTCGAGCAGTACTTC. Protein: CAWSAHESLEQYF.

This clone came up once. The gene calls are TRBV5-8 and TRBJ2-5; D might be TRBD2 (6 bases). The CDR3 contains 15 residues. The V end lost 6 bases, the J end lost 2 bases, and 17 bases lay between the germline ends. Per germline, CDR1 SGHTS and CDR2 YDEGEE. The CDR3 region has the DNA TGTGCCAGCACAGACTCCCGGGACTTTCAAGAGACCCAGTACTTC. This encodes CASTDSRDFQETQYF.

The chain uses TRBV7-9 and TRBJ2-5; D is perhaps TRBD1 (6 bases). The CDR3 length is 14 residues. With 4 bases removed from V and 3 bases from J, the gap between germline ends came to 12 bases. The germline CDR1 and CDR2 sequences are SEHNR and FQNEAQ (reference sequence). CDR3 sequence reads: CASSSPRDKETQYF. Written as DNA, the CDR3 is TGTGCCAGCAGCTCCCCTCGGGACAAAGAGACCCAGTACTTC.

CDR3 nucleotides: TGTGCCAGCAGCTTCGGGGGGGCCCAAGAGCAGTACTTC. Its translation is CASSFGGAQEQYF. This chain links TRBV12-3 or TRBV12-4 with TRBJ2-7; 8 nucleotides line up with TRBD2. After removal of 6 bases from V and 7 bases from J, the junction contained 8 bases not matched to a gene. The CDR3 runs to 13 residues.

V is TRBV18 and J is TRBJ1-1; D unclear. The V gene lost 2 bases and the J gene lost 3 bases, with 10 bases spanning the gap. Germline loops: CDR1 KGHSH, CDR2 LQKENI. This CDR3 comprises 14 residues. The chain's CDR3 is CASSPITTDTEAFF. The CDR3, as DNA: TGTGCCAGCTCACCAATTACAACGGACACTGAAGCTTTCTTT.